This entry features one T cell receptor beta chain sequence. Its target is unknown. Viral peptide pools were used in the ViraFEST assay to expand antigen-specific CD4+ T cells, and sequencing came afterward. At the end of around eleven days of culture, CD4+ T cells were isolated. Their SARS-CoV-2 infection, verified by PCR, occurred between March and December 2020. In culture with 10 IU/ml IL-2 and around 10 ug/ml peptides, PBMC were grown at roughly 2 million per well. Cultures got half-medium changes with IL-2 on days 3 and 7. The data derive from a study of vaccination effects on CD4 cells after COVID-19. Study summary: At 16 days and one week before vaccination, a couple of convalescent patients gave samples.

The repertoire was sequenced with immunoSEQ multiplex PCR; TCRdb's copy has only in-frame clones and lacks some. The table shows more than 20,000 clones, with roughly 72% occurring only once. Notes on the study in general: Most post-vaccine spike-reactive clones in convalescents were new, not infection-derived.

From germline, CDR1 is SNHLY and CDR2 FYNNEI. The CDR3 contains 14 residues. Trimming removed 2 bases at V and 8 bases at J, with 15 bases between. The clonotype originates from a human donor who had a prior SARS-CoV-2 infection. The chain links TRBV2 to TRBJ2-5; D is unresolved. This material consisted of CD4+ T cells from PBMCs cultured with SARS-CoV-2 spike peptides, taken before COVID-19 vaccination. As DNA, the CDR3 is TGTGCCAGCAGTGAATTCCACGGAGAGGCAACCCAGTACTTC. Its translation is CASSEFHGEATQYF.